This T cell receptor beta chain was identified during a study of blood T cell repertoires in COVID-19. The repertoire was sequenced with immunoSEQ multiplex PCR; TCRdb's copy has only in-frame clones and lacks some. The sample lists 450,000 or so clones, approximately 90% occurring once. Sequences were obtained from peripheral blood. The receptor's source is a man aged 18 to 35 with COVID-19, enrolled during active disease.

The CDR3 DNA sequence: TGTGCCTGGAGAAGGACAGGGGGTAGCTACACCTTC. Translated, it gives CAWRRTGGSYTF. The genes are TRBV30 and TRBJ1-2; 10 bases are shared with TRBD1. After removal of 3 bases from V and 9 bases from J, the junction contained 4 bases not matched to a gene. Germline CDR1 and CDR2: GTSNPN and SVGIG (reference sequence). The CDR3 totals 12 residues.